This TCR beta chain was recovered during a study of multiple sclerosis patients with progressive multifocal leukoencephalopathy. The time point here: before natalizumab initiation. T0 refers to blood drawn before natalizumab was first infused. This CDR3 has 18 amino acids. Synthetic inline TR CDR3 controls covering all V-J pairings were spiked into each PCR. Method: immunoSEQ multiplex PCR; TCRdb's copy keeps in-frame clones and lacks some. The sample lists 30,000 or so clones; around nine tenths were seen once. This receptor was obtained from a human donor with multiple sclerosis. This chain joins TRBV21-1 and TRBJ1-1; the table's D call, TRBD1, has no DNA check behind it. TRBV21-1 is listed as a pseudogene. Sequencing used PBMCs. The CDR3 is CASSKPPGQGAENTEAFF. The DNA of the CDR3 is TGTGCCAGCAGCAAACCCCCGGGACAGGGGGCCGAGAACACTGAAGCTTTCTTT.